This T cell receptor (beta chain) was identified in a study of blood T cell repertoires in COVID-19. Study overall: Italy, Spain and the United States were the sources of the convalescent and acute COVID-19 samples. From T cells, B-cell-depleted T cells, or PBMCs came the material, which was cDNA or gDNA.

Original analysis: Estimated nucleated cell counts came from reference gene primer amplification. The repertoire was sequenced with immunoSEQ multiplex PCR; TCRdb's copy has only in-frame clones and lacks some. From that table come the V and J calls and clone size; the DNA was used to work out D and trimming. The profile shows 30,000 or so clones, about 90% of them singletons. Germline V gene sequence: CDR1 KGHSH, CDR2 LQKENI. This CDR3 is 13 amino acids long. Trimming removed 5 bases from V and 5 bases from J, with 12 bases in between. The sample consisted of peripheral blood. The origin of this receptor is a human donor with active COVID-19. The donor label of this sample is uncertain. The rearrangement joins TRBV18 to TRBJ1-1, with D perhaps matching TRBD1 (5 bases). CDR3 nucleotides: TGTGCCAGCTCAGAGGCGGGGGGTACTGAAGCTTTCTTT. It codes for CASSEAGGTEAFF.